The present T cell receptor beta chain was sequenced within a study of T cells after yellow fever vaccination. Germline V gene sequence: CDR1 WNHNN, CDR2 SYGVQD (reference sequence). Trimming pared 2 bases from V and 5 bases from J, leaving 21 bases between. The CDR3 extends over 17 amino acids. Via MiXCR, TCRdb re-called the 5' RACE reads, giving one row per CDR3 protein. The table includes approximately 580,000 distinct CDR3 sequences, about a sixth detected once. The sample holds a few counts of this clonotype. The rearrangement uses TRBV10-1 and TRBJ2-5; D gene unclear. The starting material was PBMCs, obtained 4 to 5 days after the first yellow fever vaccination. This TCR was sampled from a young man who received the YFV17D yellow fever vaccine. CDR3 DNA sequence: TGCGCCAGCAGTGAGGAACGACTCGGCCCTGCCACGGAGACCCAGTACTTC. This gives the protein CASSEERLGPATETQYF.